The 13 T cell receptor beta chains given below trace back to one sample, sequenced in a study of regulatory T cells in long-lasting Graves disease. iRepertoire HTBI primers and Arm-PCR of CDR3 regions built TCR beta libraries. TCRdb independently ran MiXCR on the multiplex PCR reads; one entry per CDR3 protein. Here the sample spans 350,000 to 450,000 distinct CDR3 sequences, 16% being singletons. Time point here: newly diagnosed GD, antithyroid drugs for less than 3 months. Extracted PBMC RNA gave rise to the TCR library. These data also formed part of another study, on T cells in Graves' hyperthyroidism and ophthalmopathy.

Sequenced material: peripheral blood mononuclear cells (PBMCs), taken at new diagnosis, from a patient treated with antithyroid drugs. All receptors derive from a man aged 35 to 55 with Graves disease.

In this sample, this clonotype turned up many times. This chain joins TRBV6-2 or TRBV6-3 and TRBJ2-7; D might be TRBD1 (5 bases). This CDR3 comprises 22 residues. V dropped 5 bases and J dropped 4 bases, with 39 bases sitting between them. Germline-derived CDR1 and CDR2 are MNHEY and SVGEGT. CDR3: CASSETRRSGMITGSRPYEQYF. CDR3 nucleotide sequence: TGTGCCAGCAGTGAAACGAGGCGATCAGGGATGATAACAGGCTCCAGGCCGTACGAGCAGTACTTC.

The chain carries TRBV12-3 or TRBV12-4 and TRBJ2-2, with TRBD2 matching over 12 bases. The junction had 2 bases not matched to a gene; V was cut back by 2 bases and J by 4 bases. CDR3 length: 16 amino acids. The CDR3 loop is CASSLRGLAGTGELFF. The CDR3 DNA follows: TGTGCCAGCAGTTTACGGGGACTAGCGGGCACCGGGGAGCTGTTTTTT.

The chain has TRBV18 and TRBJ2-3; perhaps TRBD2 as D (7 bases). CDR3 length: 16 residues. V was cut by 4 bases and J by 2 bases, with 16 bases left in between. The germline gives CDR1 KGHSH, CDR2 LQKENI. The CDR3 DNA follows: TGTGCCAGCTCACTGGCTCGCGGGGGCATCACAGATACGCAGTATTTT. It encodes CASSLARGGITDTQYF.

This clonotype has ten or more counts. The rearrangement links TRBV12-3 or TRBV12-4 to TRBJ2-1, with 11 bases identical to TRBD1. With V trimmed by 1 base and J by 7 bases, 6 bases remained unmatched. CDR3 length: 16 residues. The CDR3 protein is CASSLVGQGVFNEQFF. DNA of the CDR3: TGTGCCAGCAGTTTAGTGGGACAGGGGGTTTTTAATGAGCAGTTCTTC.

This clonotype has ten or more counts. The rearrangement links TRBV10-3 to TRBJ1-1; D uncertain. Germline CDR1 is ENHRY and CDR2 is SYGVKD. The CDR3 length is 13 residues. V lost 7 bases and J lost 1, with 10 bases in between. CDR3 amino acids: CAIMPQWNTEAFF. The CDR3 DNA sequence: TGTGCCATCATGCCTCAGTGGAACACTGAAGCTTTCTTT.

This clonotype was recorded at least ten times. J is TRBJ2-5 and V is TRBV6-1; 7 bases agree with TRBD2. Germline V lookup: CDR1 MNHNS, CDR2 SASEGT. V lost 6 bases and J lost 2; bases outside the gene matches: 3. The CDR3 contains 13 residues. The CDR3 loop is CASRRAGQETQYF. The CDR3 region has the DNA TGTGCCAGCAGGCGAGCGGGGCAAGAGACCCAGTACTTC.

This chain joins TRBV10-3 and TRBJ1-1, with a possible D match to TRBD1 (6 bases). This CDR3 comprises 15 residues. Germline CDR1 reads ENHRY; CDR2 reads SYGVKD. Trimming removed 4 bases at V and 2 bases at J, with 14 bases between. The CDR3 reads CAISGQVGGNTEAFF. The CDR3 DNA follows: TGTGCCATCAGTGGACAGGTCGGAGGTAACACTGAAGCTTTCTTT.

This clonotype was observed a few times. This sequence joins TRBV20-1 and TRBJ1-5, with D perhaps matching TRBD1 (5 bases). Germline loops: CDR1 DFQATT, CDR2 SNEGSKA (reference sequence). There are 15 residues in the CDR3. The V and J ends lost 3 bases and 0 bases respectively, with 12 bases between them. The CDR3 coding sequence is TGCAGTGCTAGCCTGCCAGGGTATAGCAATCAGCCCCAGCATTTT. Its protein is CSASLPGYSNQPQHF.

As for this clonotype: It is likely a read error: a sequence one base away is far more abundant. The rearrangement joins TRBV28 to TRBJ2-1; weak D call: TRBD2 (7 bases). Gene TRBJ2-3 matches the end of the DNA better, so the J call may be wrong. The CDR3 runs 13 residues. Germline values: CDR1 MDHEN, CDR2 SYDVKM. The CDR3 loop reads CASMGGATDSQYF. The CDR3 coding sequence is TGTGCCAGCATGGGGGGGGCGACAGATTCGCAGTATTTT.

The chain joins TRBV7-2 to TRBJ2-5, with 10 positions matching TRBD1. The CDR3 sequence is 16 residues long. Germline-derived CDR1 and CDR2 are SGHTA and FQGNSA. J lost 1 base, V lost 4 bases, and 6 bases had no gene match. The CDR3 region is CASSSPGTGVQETQYF. The CDR3 DNA reads TGTGCCAGCAGCTCCCCCGGGACAGGGGTCCAAGAGACCCAGTACTTC.

Ten or more counts support this clonotype. V is TRBV29-1 and J is TRBJ1-1; no firm D call. The CDR3 totals 15 residues. V lost 7 bases to trimming and J lost 0 bases, with 18 bases between them. Germline lookup yields CDR1 SQVTM and CDR2 ANQGSEA. The CDR3 DNA reads TGCAGCGCCCGAGGAGGGTGGGGAATGAACACTGAAGCTTTCTTT. Protein sequence: CSARGGWGMNTEAFF.

This clonotype occurred many times. The chain carries TRBV29-1 and TRBJ1-1, with a tentative D call TRBD1 (6 bases). CDR1 SQVTM and CDR2 ANQGSEA come from the germline V gene. CDR3 length: 14 residues. Trimming cost V 2 bases and J 0 bases, with 10 bases left between them. The CDR3 reads CSVEYRVVNTEAFF. In DNA, the CDR3 is TGCAGCGTTGAATACAGGGTGGTGAACACTGAAGCTTTCTTT.

At least ten counts were recorded for this clonotype. The V and J genes are TRBV28 and TRBJ2-3, with 11 bases identical to TRBD1. CDR1 is MDHEN and CDR2 is SYDVKM in the germline V gene. The length of the CDR3 is 14 residues. With V trimmed by 7 bases and J by 3 bases, 3 bases remained unmatched. The CDR3 DNA reads as TGTGCCAGCAATCGGGACAGGGGGACAGATACGCAGTATTTT. The encoded protein is CASNRDRGTDTQYF.